The 9 T cell receptor beta chains below come from one sample, sequenced in a study of T cell responses to AZD1222 COVID-19 vaccine. Assay: immunoSEQ multiplex PCR; the TCRdb copy retains only in-frame clones and omits some. This sample has 99,000 or so clones; more than 75% occur once, and the top ten carry less than 9.5%. The source was peripheral blood, collected on day 0 of AZD1222 vaccination. The receptors come from an adult in good health.

V usage is TRBV2 and J usage is TRBJ2-6; TRBD2 is a possible D gene (6 bases). V lost 5 bases and J 0 bases, leaving 17 bases between the germline ends. This CDR3 is 18 amino acids long. Germline V lookup: CDR1 SNHLY, CDR2 FYNNEI. CDR3 sequence: CASSPTPGLFSGANVLTF. CDR3 nucleotide sequence: TGTGCCAGCAGTCCAACCCCGGGACTCTTCTCTGGGGCCAACGTCCTGACTTTC.

The chain uses TRBV28 and TRBJ2-2; 8 bases agree with TRBD1. CDR1 is MDHEN and CDR2 is SYDVKM in the germline V gene. The CDR3 spans 14 residues. Unmatched junction bases numbered 2, after V lost 4 bases and J lost 4 bases. The CDR3 DNA reads TGTGCCAGCAGTTCGGGACAGGCCACCGGGGAGCTGTTTTTT. It is translated as CASSSGQATGELFF.

The chain is built from TRBV7-9 and TRBJ2-2, with 7 bases that match TRBD1. There are 16 residues in the CDR3. Germline V CDR1 and CDR2: SEHNR, FQNEAQ (reference sequence). Germline trimming cut 0 bases from V and 2 bases from J; bases unmatched to any gene: 3. CDR3 in amino acids: CASSLAGQPNTGELFF. The CDR3 DNA sequence: TGTGCCAGCAGCTTAGCGGGACAGCCTAACACCGGGGAGCTGTTTTTT.

The chain has TRBV7-2 and TRBJ1-2; 7 bases are shared with TRBD1. CDR3 size: 14 residues. With 1 base clipped from V and 7 bases from J, the junction kept 6 bases outside the gene matches. Per the germline V gene, CDR1 is SGHTA and CDR2 is FQGNSA. Written as DNA, the CDR3 is TGTGCCAGCAGCTTAGGGGGACAGAAACGTGGCTACACCTTC. It codes for CASSLGGQKRGYTF.

J is TRBJ2-1 and V is TRBV7-6; D might be TRBD1 (6 bases). In germline, CDR1 is SGHVS, CDR2 FNYEAQ. Trimming stripped 0 bases from V and 6 bases from J, with 9 bases between. The CDR3 runs to 14 residues. CDR3 protein: CASSLATGLNEQFF. Written as DNA, the CDR3 is TGTGCCAGCAGCTTAGCGACAGGACTCAATGAGCAGTTCTTC.

This clone was found once. The genes are TRBV20-1 and TRBJ2-7; 9 bases are shared with TRBD2. J lost 4 bases, V lost 3 bases, and 7 bases had no gene match. The CDR3 consists of 14 residues. Germline V gene lookup returns CDR1 DFQATT and CDR2 SNEGSKA (reference sequence). For the CDR3, the DNA is TGCAGTGCTAGTAGCGGGAGTTTAGAGTACGAGCAGTACTTC. Residues: CSASSGSLEYEQYF.

This clone was seen only a few times. This chain links TRBV28 with TRBJ1-1; 7 bases are shared with TRBD1. From germline, CDR1 is MDHEN and CDR2 SYDVKM. The CDR3 is 13 amino acids. Losses at the gene ends were 8 bases for V and 3 bases for J; bases not matched to a gene: 6. The CDR3 DNA reads TGTGCCAGCGACCCGACAGGGCACACTGAAGCTTTCTTT. Encoded protein: CASDPTGHTEAFF. The full variable domain, its missing parts supplied by reference TRBV28 and TRBJ1-1, is DVKVTQSSRYLVKRTGEKVFLECVQDMDHENMFWYRQDPGLGLRLIYFSYDVKMKEKGDIPEGYSVSREKKERFSLILESASTNQTSMYLCASDPTGHTEAFFGQGTRLTVV.

V gene TRBV19 combines with J gene TRBJ2-7; D gene unclear. This CDR3 comprises 15 residues. V lost 3 bases and J 0 bases, leaving 12 bases between the germline ends. The germline V gene encodes CDR1 LNHDA and CDR2 SQIVND (reference sequence). CDR3 DNA: TGTGCCAGTAGTATGTTCTCACATAGCTCCTACGAGCAGTACTTC. Translated, it gives CASSMFSHSSYEQYF. Together with reference TRBV19 and TRBJ2-7, the CDR3 gives the full variable domain: DGGITQSPKYLFRKEGQNVTLSCEQNLNHDAMYWYRQDPGQGLRLIYYSQIVNDFQKGDIAEGYSVSREKKESFPLTVTSAQKNPTAFYLCASSMFSHSSYEQYFGPGTRLTVT.

This sequence joins TRBV3-1 (or the pseudogene TRBV3-2) and TRBJ1-1; the D is unclear. The germline V gene encodes CDR1 LGHDT and CDR2 YNNKEL (reference sequence). The CDR3 runs to 15 residues. V lost 4 bases and J lost 2, with 14 bases in between. This CDR3 is CASSPFQGANTEAFF. CDR3 nucleotides: TGTGCCAGCAGCCCCTTTCAAGGCGCTAACACTGAAGCTTTCTTT.